This T cell receptor (beta chain) is from a study of metastatic and nonmetastatic thyroid tumors. As for the study in general: Peripheral blood and tumor or nodule samples from malignant and benign thyroid patients were compared. Study-level findings and limits: It was reported that TCR beta diversity was significantly higher in malignant thyroid tumors than benign nodules, in blood and tumor.

A single count supports this clone. Its antigen is not identified. One junction end disagrees with the germline gene, perhaps due to a read error. Study processing details: Clinicopathological groups of papillary thyroid cancer showed CDR3 differences that were used to build a distant-metastasis classifier. TCRdb reprocessed the PCR reads using MiXCR. TCRdb, rather than the study authors, made the V and J calls. The sample yields 3,000 to 4,000 clones, 36% seen once. Patients were all untreated before their thyroid surgery. Sample: tumor tissue. This receptor was identified in a female donor with papillary thyroid cancer or a benign thyroid nodule (not recorded which). Some clones in this sample may be carry-over from other donors' samples.

CDR3 sequence reads: CAGMGLTGVNVLTF. Written as DNA, the CDR3 is TGTGCCGGGATGGGGTTAACGGGGGTCAACGTCCTGACTTTC. This chain uses TRBV30 with TRBJ2-6, with D possibly matching TRBD2 (6 bases). CDR1 and CDR2 from the germline V gene are GTSNPN and SVGIG (reference sequence). This CDR3 spans 14 amino acids.